A single sample gave rise to the 18 T cell receptor beta chains below, sequenced in a study of vaccination and CD4 T cells after COVID-19. An Oncomine TCR Beta short-read assay was used to sequence the DNA from cultured CD4+ T cells. TCRdb independently ran MiXCR on the PCR reads; one entry per CDR3 protein. The sample yields around 5,000 distinct CDR3 sequences, about half seen once. Their target antigens are unknown. Treatment specified: approximately 10-day PBMC culture with coronavirus spike peptide pools or control peptides (ViraFEST assay). Sequenced input: CD4+ T cells from blood, cultured in vitro. These receptors all stem from a human donor who had recovered from COVID-19.

The chain recombines TRBV30 with TRBJ2-5; D remains ambiguous. The CDR3 runs 13 residues. Trimming took off 1 base at V and 2 bases at J, with 8 bases between the two ends. The germline V gene encodes CDR1 GTSNPN and CDR2 SVGIG (reference sequence). The CDR3, as DNA: TGTGCCTGGAGTGGTGGGCTGCAAGAGACCCAGTACTTC. This encodes CAWSGGLQETQYF.

This clonotype was observed a single time. Compared with germline, one end of the junction differs, possibly owing to a read error. The chain recombines TRBV7-9 with TRBJ2-7; 10 positions match TRBD2. This CDR3 is built from 15 residues. Germline CDR1 SEHNR, CDR2 FQNEAQ (reference sequence). The CDR3: CASSPIQGLANEQYF. DNA for the CDR3: TGCGCCAGCAGCCCGATCCAGGGACTAGCGAATGAGCAGTACTTC.

V is TRBV4-2 and J is TRBJ2-2; TRBD1 aligns across 10 bases. J gave up 7 bases and V 3 bases, and 5 bases lay outside the gene matches. CDR3 length: 15 amino acids. The germline gives CDR1 LGHNA, CDR2 YNFKEQ. The CDR3 sequence is CASSQTDRGNGELFF. The CDR3 DNA sequence: TGTGCCAGCAGCCAGACGGACAGGGGGAACGGGGAGCTGTTTTTT.

In nucleotides, the CDR3 is TGTGCCAGCAGGCCCCGTAATCAGCCCCAGCATTTT. Encoded protein: CASRPRNQPQHF. The chain combines TRBV6-2 or TRBV6-3 with TRBJ1-5; D unclear. The V end lost 6 bases, the J end lost 4 bases, and 7 bases lay between the germline ends. This CDR3 spans 12 amino acids. Germline V gene sequence: CDR1 MNHEY, CDR2 SVGEGT.

This clonotype is labeled medium-sized. V is TRBV5-4 and J is TRBJ2-5; 12 positions match TRBD2. This CDR3 region has 13 residues. Germline V gene lookup returns CDR1 SGHNT and CDR2 YYREEE (reference sequence). V shed 6 bases and J 9 bases; nucleotides not matched to a gene: 6. CDR3 protein: CASTDGLAGPQYF. CDR3 nucleotides: TGTGCCAGCACCGACGGACTAGCGGGGCCCCAGTACTTC.

The V call is TRBV12-3 or TRBV12-4, the J call TRBJ2-6, with D maybe TRBD1 (6 bases). This CDR3 region has 15 residues. V was clipped by 6 bases and J by 2 bases, with 11 bases between them. CDR3 nucleotide sequence: TGTGCCAGCAGCCCTGGGGGCACTGGGGCCAACGTCCTGACTTTC. Its protein product is CASSPGGTGANVLTF.

The chain couples TRBV7-8 to TRBJ2-5; D possibly uses TRBD1 or TRBD2 (5 bases each). The length of the CDR3 is 14 residues. The germline V and J ends were trimmed by 4 bases and 5 bases, with 14 bases remaining between them. CDR1 SGHVS and CDR2 FQNEAQ come from the germline V gene. This chain's CDR3 is CASSSLRGAETQYF. The CDR3 DNA reads TGTGCCAGCAGCTCCCTTCGGGGCGCCGAGACCCAGTACTTC.

The genes are TRBV24-1 and TRBJ2-5; TRBD2 agrees at 11 bases. Germline V gene data show CDR1 as KGHDR and CDR2 as SFDVKD. This CDR3 is built from 15 residues. J was trimmed by 5 bases and V by 4 bases; bases with no gene match: 5. In DNA, the CDR3 is TGTGCCACCAGTGACCCGGTAGCGGGAGGGGAGACCCAGTACTTC. As protein: CATSDPVAGGETQYF.

The chain has TRBV27 and TRBJ2-5, with 11 bases lining up with TRBD2. There are 15 residues in the CDR3. Germline CDR1 and CDR2: MNHEY and SMNVEV (reference sequence). V lost 5 bases, J lost 5 bases, and 7 bases stayed unmatched. This CDR3 is CASSTPSGGRETQYF. The CDR3 DNA is TGTGCCAGCAGTACACCTAGCGGGGGGCGGGAGACCCAGTACTTC.

The chain employs TRBV4-1 and TRBJ1-2, with D possibly matching TRBD1 (5 bases). The germline V gene encodes CDR1 MGHRA and CDR2 YSYEKL. This CDR3 has 17 residues. The V end lost 0 bases, the J end lost 8 bases, and 22 bases lay between the germline ends. DNA for the CDR3: TGCGCCAGCAGCCAAGACCCCACCCATGGGACTTCGGGAGGCTACACCTTC. This encodes CASSQDPTHGTSGGYTF.

J is TRBJ2-2 and V is TRBV29-1, with 10 bases that match TRBD2. From germline, CDR1 is SQVTM and CDR2 ANQGSEA. The junction had 7 bases not matched to a gene; V was cut back by 6 bases and J by 3 bases. The CDR3 is made up of 15 amino acids. The CDR3: CSVHTSGVYTGELFF. In nucleotides, the CDR3 is TGCAGCGTACATACTAGCGGGGTCTACACCGGGGAGCTGTTTTTT.

The V call is TRBV2, the J call TRBJ2-2, with D tentatively TRBD2 (6 bases). Trimming pared 6 bases from V and 0 bases from J, leaving 14 bases between. CDR3 length: 16 amino acids. Germline V lookup: CDR1 SNHLY, CDR2 FYNNEI. The CDR3 is CASSLEGISNTGELFF. Written as DNA, the CDR3 is TGTGCCAGCAGCCTGGAGGGAATCTCGAACACCGGGGAGCTGTTTTTT.

This chain connects TRBV28 to TRBJ1-2, with 9 bases identical to TRBD1. Germline V gives CDR1 MDHEN, CDR2 SYDVKM. The CDR3 is made up of 16 amino acids. J was trimmed by 8 bases and V by 5 bases; bases with no gene match: 15. CDR3 amino acids: CASSPSSSTGGRGYTF. In DNA, the CDR3 is TGTGCCAGCAGTCCCTCCTCATCTACAGGGGGCAGAGGCTACACCTTC.

The sample holds a few counts of this clonotype. The chain recombines TRBV29-1 with TRBJ2-2; the match to TRBD2 covers 7 bases. The V segment lost 8 bases and the J segment 6 bases; nucleotides outside the gene matches: 3. The CDR3 covers 11 residues. In germline, CDR1 is SQVTM, CDR2 ANQGSEA. This CDR3 is CSIRGAGELFF. The CDR3 bases are TGCAGCATCCGGGGGGCCGGGGAGCTGTTTTTT.

The sample holds a few counts of this clonotype. The V call is TRBV7-2, the J call TRBJ2-5, with TRBD1 matching over 7 bases. Trimming cost V 4 bases and J 4 bases; bases outside gene matches: 6. This CDR3 is 14 amino acids long. Germline values: CDR1 SGHTA, CDR2 FQGNSA. The CDR3, as DNA: TGTGCCAGCAGCTCCCGACAGGGCTCAGAGACCCAGTACTTC. Protein sequence: CASSSRQGSETQYF.

V usage is TRBV5-1 and J usage is TRBJ2-7, with 7 bases that match TRBD1. Germline V gives CDR1 SGHRS, CDR2 YFSETQ. Losses at the gene ends were 5 bases for V and 2 bases for J; bases not matched to a gene: 13. CDR3 size: 16 residues. Here the CDR3 DNA reads TGCGCCAGCAGTCCGGACGGGACAGTATTTCCCTACGAGCAGTACTTC. Translation: CASSPDGTVFPYEQYF.

CDR3 in DNA: TGTGCCAGCAGTGATAGGACACCCAACGATGGCTACACCTTC. Protein: CASSDRTPNDGYTF. The rearrangement joins TRBV2 to TRBJ1-2; TRBD1 might be the D (5 bases). This CDR3 comprises 14 residues. The V end lost 3 bases, the J end lost 6 bases, and 14 bases lay between the germline ends. Germline lookup yields CDR1 SNHLY and CDR2 FYNNEI.

This chain links TRBV18 with TRBJ2-7, with TRBD1 matching over 9 bases. Germline-derived CDR1 and CDR2 are KGHSH and LQKENI. The J segment lost 5 bases and the V segment lost 3 bases, leaving 2 bases of the junction unmatched. This CDR3 has 13 amino acids. CDR3 loop: CASSPRDRDEQYF. The DNA of the CDR3 is TGTGCCAGCTCACCTAGGGACAGGGACGAGCAGTACTTC. Together with reference TRBV18 and TRBJ2-7, the CDR3 gives the full variable domain: NAGVMQNPRHLVRRRGQEARLRCSPMKGHSHVYWYRQLPEEGLKFMVYLQKENIIDESGMPKERFSAEFPKEGPSILRIQQVVRGDSAAYFCASSPRDRDEQYFGPGTRLTVT.